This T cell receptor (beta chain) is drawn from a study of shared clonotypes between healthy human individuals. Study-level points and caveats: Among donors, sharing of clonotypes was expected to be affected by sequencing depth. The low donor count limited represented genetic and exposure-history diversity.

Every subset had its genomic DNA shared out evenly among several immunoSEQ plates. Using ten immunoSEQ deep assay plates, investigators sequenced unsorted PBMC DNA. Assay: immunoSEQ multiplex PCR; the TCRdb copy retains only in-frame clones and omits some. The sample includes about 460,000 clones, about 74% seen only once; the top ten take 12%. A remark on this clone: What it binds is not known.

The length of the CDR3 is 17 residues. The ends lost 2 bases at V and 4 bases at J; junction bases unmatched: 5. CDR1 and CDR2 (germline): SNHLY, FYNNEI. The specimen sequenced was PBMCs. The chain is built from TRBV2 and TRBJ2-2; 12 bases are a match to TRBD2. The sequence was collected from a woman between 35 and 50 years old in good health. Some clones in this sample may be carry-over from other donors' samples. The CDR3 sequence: CASSEMPLAGGTGELFF. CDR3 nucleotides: TGTGCCAGCAGTGAAATGCCACTAGCGGGAGGCACCGGGGAGCTGTTTTTT.